A selection of T cell receptor beta chains follows, all from one sample in a study of OX40 agonist ivuxolimab in advanced cancers. Only in-frame clones appear in the TCRdb table, and some are missing; sequencing was by immunoSEQ multiplex PCR. This table holds approximately 50,000 clones, around 85% found once. Material: CD4+ or CD8+ T cells sorted from blood, obtained in a trial of the OX40 agonist ivuxolimab. Every receptor here comes from an adult with an advanced solid tumor such as melanoma, head and neck, liver or kidney cancer. The CDR3 runs from the conserved cysteine through the conserved F or W. A D gene is named only where the DNA matches it firmly. Not all rows give a size; the values are once, few, many and, for expanded clones, a class.

V: TRBV4-3; J: TRBJ2-2; D: TRBD1; size: .; DNA: TGCGCCAGCAGCCGAAACCCCACGGGACAGGGGGCGGGAAGGGAGCTGTTTTTT; CDR3: CASSRNPTGQGAGRELFF
V: TRBV5-4; J: TRBJ2-5; D: TRBD1; size: .; DNA: TGTGCCAGCAGCTACCCGGGACAGGCAGGGGAGACCCAGTACTTC; CDR3: CASSYPGQAGETQYF
V: TRBV6-6; J: TRBJ2-7; D: .; size: .; DNA: TGTGCCAGCAGTTACACCGGGGTCATCTCCTACGAGCAGTACTTC; CDR3: CASSYTGVISYEQYF
V: TRBV5-1; J: TRBJ2-1; D: .; size: .; DNA: TGCGCCAGCAGCTGGGAGGGGGCAAACAATGAGCAGTTCTTC; CDR3: CASSWEGANNEQFF
V: TRBV2; J: TRBJ2-2; D: .; size: .; DNA: TGTGCCAGCAGGAGCACCGGGGAGCTGTTTTTT; CDR3: CASRSTGELFF
V: TRBV6-5; J: TRBJ1-3; D: .; size: .; DNA: TGTGCCAGCAGGACAGTAAACTCTGGAAACACCATATATTTT; CDR3: CASRTVNSGNTIYF
V: TRBV27; J: TRBJ2-7; D: .; size: .; DNA: TGTGCCAGCAGGCCCCAGGGAGCCGAGCAGTACTTC; CDR3: CASRPQGAEQYF
V: TRBV7-3; J: TRBJ2-1; D: .; size: .; DNA: TGTGCCAGCAGCTCATCACGTAGCGGGAAACAGGGGAATGAGCAGTTCTTC; CDR3: CASSSSRSGKQGNEQFF
V: TRBV6-6; J: TRBJ1-2; D: .; size: .; DNA: TGTGCCAGCAGTTACTACGAGGCGGCGAATGGCTACACCTTC; CDR3: CASSYYEAANGYTF
V: TRBV15; J: TRBJ2-1; D: .; size: .; DNA: TGTGCCACCAGCAGAGGAGGTGATCTATCCTACAATGAGCAGTTCTTC; CDR3: CATSRGGDLSYNEQFF
V: TRBV5-1; J: TRBJ2-5; D: .; size: .; DNA: TGCGCCACCTCTCCCCGGGCAGGGTCAGAGACCCAGTACTTC; CDR3: CATSPRAGSETQYF
V: TRBV6-1; J: TRBJ2-7; D: TRBD2; size: .; DNA: TGTGCCAGCAGGCCCGGTGGGCGGGAGGACTACGAGCAGTACTTC; CDR3: CASRPGGREDYEQYF
V: TRBV4-1; J: TRBJ1-5; D: .; size: .; DNA: TGCGCCAGCAGCCAGGGGCAGAGGGGACAGCCCCAGCATTTT; CDR3: CASSQGQRGQPQHF
V: TRBV28; J: TRBJ2-6; D: .; size: once; DNA: TGTGCCAGCAGTTTCTCCGGGGCCAACGTCCTGACTTTC; CDR3: CASSFSGANVLTF
V: TRBV6-6; J: TRBJ2-2; D: TRBD2; size: .; DNA: TGTGCCAGCAGTTTGGGACTAGCGGGTTCTGGGGAGCTGTTTTTT; CDR3: CASSLGLAGSGELFF
V: TRBV5-4; J: TRBJ1-1; D: TRBD1; size: few; DNA: TGTGCCAGCAGGGGGACAGCCCAGAACACTGAAGCTTTCTTT; CDR3: CASRGTAQNTEAFF
V: TRBV18; J: TRBJ2-1; D: TRBD2; size: .; DNA: TGTGCCAGCTCGGTTACTAGCGGCGCCTACAATGAGCAGTTCTTC; CDR3: CASSVTSGAYNEQFF
V: TRBV7-2; J: TRBJ1-4; D: TRBD1; size: .; DNA: TGTGCCAGCAGCCGGACAGGGCCTAATGAAAAACTGTTTTTT; CDR3: CASSRTGPNEKLFF
V: TRBV28; J: TRBJ1-4; D: .; size: .; DNA: TGTGCCAGCAGAAGCTTAACTGCCGGGACATCTGAAAAACTGTTTTTT; CDR3: CASRSLTAGTSEKLFF
V: TRBV5-6; J: TRBJ2-7; D: .; size: few; DNA: TGTGCCAGCAGCTTGGGTCGGACACAGAACGAGCAGTACTTC; CDR3: CASSLGRTQNEQYF
V: TRBV7-8; J: TRBJ2-5; D: .; size: .; DNA: TGTGCCAGCAGCTTACAAGAGACCCAGTACTTC; CDR3: CASSLQETQYF
V: TRBV5-1; J: TRBJ2-6; D: .; size: .; DNA: TGCGCCAGCAGCTTGCCCAGCTCTGGGGCCAACGTCCTGACTTTC; CDR3: CASSLPSSGANVLTF
V: TRBV14; J: TRBJ1-2; D: TRBD1; size: .; DNA: TGTGCCAGCAGCCAAGATTACGGACAGGGAAGCTATGGCTACACCTTC; CDR3: CASSQDYGQGSYGYTF
V: TRBV7-2; J: TRBJ2-3; D: .; size: once; DNA: TGTGCCAGCACAGGAGGGGATGTGCGTACGCAGTATTTT; CDR3: CASTGGDVRTQYF
V: TRBV5-1; J: TRBJ2-5; D: .; size: .; DNA: TGCGCCAGCAGCTTGGAAGCCAGGCGACAAGAGACCCAGTACTTC; CDR3: CASSLEARRQETQYF
V: TRBV7-8; J: TRBJ2-7; D: .; size: .; DNA: TGTGCCAGCAGCTTAGGATCAACCCTCGAGCAGTACTTC; CDR3: CASSLGSTLEQYF
V: TRBV5-1; J: TRBJ2-3; D: TRBD2; size: .; DNA: TGCGCCAGCAGCTTGGGACTAGCAGGCACAGATACGCAGTATTTT; CDR3: CASSLGLAGTDTQYF
V: TRBV6-6; J: TRBJ2-1; D: TRBD2; size: .; DNA: TGTGCCAGCAGGGGGCGGGAGTCCTACAATGAGCAGTTCTTC; CDR3: CASRGRESYNEQFF
V: TRBV5-4; J: TRBJ2-3; D: .; size: once; DNA: TGTGCCAGCAGCCCCTCTAGGAGAGGGGATACGCAGTATTTT; CDR3: CASSPSRRGDTQYF
V: TRBV6-1; J: TRBJ1-3; D: .; size: .; DNA: TGTGCCAGCAGCAGAAGTTTGGGCCCTGGAAACACCATATATTTT; CDR3: CASSRSLGPGNTIYF
V: TRBV7-8; J: TRBJ2-7; D: TRBD2; size: .; DNA: TGTGCCAGCAGCTTATCTAGCGGGAGAAACGAGCAGTACTTC; CDR3: CASSLSSGRNEQYF
V: TRBV11-3; J: TRBJ2-2; D: .; size: .; DNA: TGTGCCAGCAGCGCACAGGGTAGCACCGGGGAGCTGTTTTTT; CDR3: CASSAQGSTGELFF
V: TRBV11-3; J: TRBJ2-7; D: .; size: .; DNA: TGTGCCAGCAGCTTAGGCCCGAATTCTTACGAGCAGTACTTC; CDR3: CASSLGPNSYEQYF